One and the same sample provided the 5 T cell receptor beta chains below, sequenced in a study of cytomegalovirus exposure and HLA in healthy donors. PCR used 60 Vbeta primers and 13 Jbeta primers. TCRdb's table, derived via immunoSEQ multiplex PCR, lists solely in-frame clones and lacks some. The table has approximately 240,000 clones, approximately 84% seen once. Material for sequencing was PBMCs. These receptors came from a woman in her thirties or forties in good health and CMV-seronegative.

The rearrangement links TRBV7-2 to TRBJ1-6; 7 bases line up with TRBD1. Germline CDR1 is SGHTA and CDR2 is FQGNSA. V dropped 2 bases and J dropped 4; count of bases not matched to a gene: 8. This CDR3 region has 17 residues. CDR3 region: CASSLRDRVAYNSPLHF. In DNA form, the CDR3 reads TGTGCCAGCAGCTTACGTGACAGGGTGGCGTATAATTCACCCCTCCACTTT.

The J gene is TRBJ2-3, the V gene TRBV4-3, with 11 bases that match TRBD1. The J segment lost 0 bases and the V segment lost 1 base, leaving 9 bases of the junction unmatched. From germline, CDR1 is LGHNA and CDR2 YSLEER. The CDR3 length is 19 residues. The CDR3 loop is CASSQGTWTGGISTDTQYF. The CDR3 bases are TGCGCCAGCAGCCAAGGGACTTGGACAGGGGGCATCAGCACAGATACGCAGTATTTT.

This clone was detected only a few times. The CDR3 region is CAISDKRGASNNEQFF. The CDR3 region has the DNA TGTGCCATCAGTGATAAGCGGGGGGCTTCTAACAATGAGCAGTTCTTC. This chain connects TRBV10-3 to TRBJ2-1; TRBD2 matches 9 bases. The CDR3 length is 16 residues. CDR1 and CDR2 (germline): ENHRY, SYGVKD. V gave up 3 bases and J gave up 5 bases; unmatched junction bases: 8.

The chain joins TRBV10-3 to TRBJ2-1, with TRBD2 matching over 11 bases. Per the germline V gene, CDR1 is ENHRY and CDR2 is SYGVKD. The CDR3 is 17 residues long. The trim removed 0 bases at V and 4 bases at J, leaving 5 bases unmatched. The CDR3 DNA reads TGTGCCATCAGTGAGTCGTCTAGCGGGGGGCCTTACAATGAGCAGTTCTTC. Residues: CAISESSSGGPYNEQFF.

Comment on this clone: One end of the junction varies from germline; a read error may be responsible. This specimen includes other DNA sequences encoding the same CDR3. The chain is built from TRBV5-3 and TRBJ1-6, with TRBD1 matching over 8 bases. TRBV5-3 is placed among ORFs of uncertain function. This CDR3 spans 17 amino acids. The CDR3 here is CARSLESADRVESPLHF. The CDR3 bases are TGCGCCAGAAGCTTGGAATCCGCGGACAGGGTGGAATCACCCCTCCACTTT.